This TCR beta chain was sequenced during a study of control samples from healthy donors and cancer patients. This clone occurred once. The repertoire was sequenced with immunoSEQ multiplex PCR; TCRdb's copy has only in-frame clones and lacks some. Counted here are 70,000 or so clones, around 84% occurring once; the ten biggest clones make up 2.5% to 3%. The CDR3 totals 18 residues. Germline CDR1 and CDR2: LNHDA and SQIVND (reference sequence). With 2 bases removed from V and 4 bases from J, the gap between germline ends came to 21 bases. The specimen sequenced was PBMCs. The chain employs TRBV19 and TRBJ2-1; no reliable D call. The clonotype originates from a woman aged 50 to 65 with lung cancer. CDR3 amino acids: CASSIRRSLVLTYNEQFF. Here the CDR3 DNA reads TGTGCCAGTAGTATAAGAAGAAGCCTTGTCCTAACTTACAATGAGCAGTTCTTC.